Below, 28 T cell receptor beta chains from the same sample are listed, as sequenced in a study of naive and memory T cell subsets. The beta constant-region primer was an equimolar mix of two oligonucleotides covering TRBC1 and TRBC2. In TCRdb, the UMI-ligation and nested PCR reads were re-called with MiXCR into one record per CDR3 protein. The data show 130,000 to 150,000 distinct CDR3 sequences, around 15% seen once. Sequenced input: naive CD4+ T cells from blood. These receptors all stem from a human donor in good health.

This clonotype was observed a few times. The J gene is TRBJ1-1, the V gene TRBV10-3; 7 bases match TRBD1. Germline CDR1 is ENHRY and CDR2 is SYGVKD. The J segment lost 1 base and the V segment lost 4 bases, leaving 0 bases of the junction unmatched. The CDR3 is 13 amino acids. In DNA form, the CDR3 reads TGTGCCATCAGTGGGACAGGGAACACTGAAGCTTTCTTT. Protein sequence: CAISGTGNTEAFF.

In DNA, the CDR3 is TGCAGTGCTCCCCTCTCGCGGGGGACAGATACGCAGTATTTT. It yields the protein CSAPLSRGTDTQYF. This chain joins TRBV20-1 and TRBJ2-3, with 7 bases lining up with TRBD2. The CDR3 sequence is 14 residues long. V lost 5 bases and J lost 3; bases outside the gene matches: 8. CDR1 is DFQATT, CDR2 SNEGSKA, per germline (reference sequence).

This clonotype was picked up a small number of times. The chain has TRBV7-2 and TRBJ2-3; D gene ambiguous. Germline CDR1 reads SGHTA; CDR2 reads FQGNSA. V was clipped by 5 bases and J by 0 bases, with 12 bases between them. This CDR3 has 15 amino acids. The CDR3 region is CASSLQVASTDTQYF. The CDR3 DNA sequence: TGTGCCAGCAGCCTCCAGGTAGCTAGCACAGATACGCAGTATTTT.

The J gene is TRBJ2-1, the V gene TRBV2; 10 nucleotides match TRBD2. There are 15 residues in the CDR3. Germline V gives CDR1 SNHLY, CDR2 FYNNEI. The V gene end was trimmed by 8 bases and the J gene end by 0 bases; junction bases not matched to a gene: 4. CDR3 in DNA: TGTGCCAGCGGGTCTAGCGGGAGCTCCTACAATGAGCAGTTCTTC. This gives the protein CASGSSGSSYNEQFF.

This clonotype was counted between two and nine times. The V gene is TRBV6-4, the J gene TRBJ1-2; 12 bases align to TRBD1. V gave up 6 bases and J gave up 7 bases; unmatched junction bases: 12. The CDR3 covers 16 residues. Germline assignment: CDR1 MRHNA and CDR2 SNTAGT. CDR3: CASSAAGTGGRSGYTF. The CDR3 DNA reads TGTGCCAGCAGCGCCGCCGGGACAGGGGGCAGGTCTGGCTACACCTTC.

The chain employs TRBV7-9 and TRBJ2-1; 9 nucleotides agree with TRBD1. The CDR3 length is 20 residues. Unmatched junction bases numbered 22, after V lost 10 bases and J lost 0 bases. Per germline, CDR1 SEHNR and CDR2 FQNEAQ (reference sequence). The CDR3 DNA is TGTGCCATCCTCCCTTTGCTCGACACAGGGGGCCACTACTCCTACAATGAGCAGTTCTTC. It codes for CAILPLLDTGGHYSYNEQFF.

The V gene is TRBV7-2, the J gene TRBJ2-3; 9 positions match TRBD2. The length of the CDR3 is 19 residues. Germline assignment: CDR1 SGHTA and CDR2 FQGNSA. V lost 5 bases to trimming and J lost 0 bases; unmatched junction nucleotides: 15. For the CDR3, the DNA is TGTGCCAGCAGCCCCATGAGTTTCAGCGGGAGGATGAGCACAGATACGCAGTATTTT. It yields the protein CASSPMSFSGRMSTDTQYF. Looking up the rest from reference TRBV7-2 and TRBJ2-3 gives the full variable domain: GAGVSQSPSNKVTEKGKDVELRCDPISGHTALYWYRQSLGQGLEFLIYFQGNSAPDKSGLPSDRFSAERTGGSVSTLTIQRTQQEDSAVYLCASSPMSFSGRMSTDTQYFGPGTRLTVL.

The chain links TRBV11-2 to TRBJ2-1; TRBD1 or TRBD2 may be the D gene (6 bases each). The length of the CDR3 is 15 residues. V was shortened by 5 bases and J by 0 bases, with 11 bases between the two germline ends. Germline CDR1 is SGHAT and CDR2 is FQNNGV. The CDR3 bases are TGTGCCAGCAGCGGCGGGACAAGCTCCTACAATGAGCAGTTCTTC. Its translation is CASSGGTSSYNEQFF.

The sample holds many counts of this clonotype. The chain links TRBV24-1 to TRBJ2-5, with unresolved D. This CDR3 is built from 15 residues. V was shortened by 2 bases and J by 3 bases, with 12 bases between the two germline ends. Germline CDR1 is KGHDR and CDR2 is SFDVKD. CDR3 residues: CATSDSRSKKETQYF. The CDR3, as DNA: TGTGCCACCAGTGATTCCCGTTCCAAAAAAGAGACCCAGTACTTC.

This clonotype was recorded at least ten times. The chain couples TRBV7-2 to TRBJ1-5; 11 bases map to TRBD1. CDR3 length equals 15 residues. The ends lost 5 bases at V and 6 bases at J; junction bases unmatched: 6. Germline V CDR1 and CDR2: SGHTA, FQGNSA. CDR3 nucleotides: TGTGCCAGCAGCCTAGAGGGGACAGGGGGTCAGCCCCAGCATTTT. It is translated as CASSLEGTGGQPQHF. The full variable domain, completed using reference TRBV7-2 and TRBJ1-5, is GAGVSQSPSNKVTEKGKDVELRCDPISGHTALYWYRQSLGQGLEFLIYFQGNSAPDKSGLPSDRFSAERTGGSVSTLTIQRTQQEDSAVYLCASSLEGTGGQPQHFGDGTRLSIL.

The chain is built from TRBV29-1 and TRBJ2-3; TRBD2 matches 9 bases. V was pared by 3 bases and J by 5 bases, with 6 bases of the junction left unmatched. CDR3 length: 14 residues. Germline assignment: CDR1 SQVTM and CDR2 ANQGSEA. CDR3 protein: CSVESLAGRDTQYF. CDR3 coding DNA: TGCAGCGTTGAGTCGCTAGCGGGGCGAGATACGCAGTATTTT.

Here the CDR3 reads CASSPGETGGLHTEAFF. In DNA, the CDR3 is TGTGCCAGCAGCCCGGGAGAGACAGGGGGCCTTCACACTGAAGCTTTCTTT. The V gene is TRBV7-9, the J gene TRBJ1-1, with TRBD1 identical over 10 bases. J lost 3 bases, V lost 5 bases, and 12 bases had no gene match. The CDR3 runs 17 residues. Per the germline V gene, CDR1 is SEHNR and CDR2 is FQNEAQ (reference sequence).

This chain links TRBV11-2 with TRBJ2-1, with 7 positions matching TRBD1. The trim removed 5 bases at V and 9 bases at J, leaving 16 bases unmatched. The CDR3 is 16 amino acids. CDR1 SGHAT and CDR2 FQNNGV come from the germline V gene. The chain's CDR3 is CASSPQEGGAPVEQFF. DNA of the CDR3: TGTGCCAGCAGCCCTCAGGAAGGGGGCGCGCCAGTTGAGCAGTTCTTC.

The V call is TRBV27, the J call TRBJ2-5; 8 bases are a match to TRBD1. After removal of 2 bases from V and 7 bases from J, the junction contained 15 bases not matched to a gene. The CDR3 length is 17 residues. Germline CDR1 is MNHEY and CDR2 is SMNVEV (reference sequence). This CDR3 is CASSLRGLASGQGTQYF. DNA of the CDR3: TGTGCCAGCAGTTTAAGGGGACTCGCGAGCGGACAGGGGACCCAGTACTTC.

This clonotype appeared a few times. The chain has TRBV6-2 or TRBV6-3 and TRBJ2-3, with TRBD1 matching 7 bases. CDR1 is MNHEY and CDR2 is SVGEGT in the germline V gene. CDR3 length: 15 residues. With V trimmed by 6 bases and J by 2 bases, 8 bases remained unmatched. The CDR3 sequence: CASSSTGQNTDTQYF. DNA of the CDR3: TGTGCCAGCAGCTCCACGGGACAGAACACAGATACGCAGTATTTT.

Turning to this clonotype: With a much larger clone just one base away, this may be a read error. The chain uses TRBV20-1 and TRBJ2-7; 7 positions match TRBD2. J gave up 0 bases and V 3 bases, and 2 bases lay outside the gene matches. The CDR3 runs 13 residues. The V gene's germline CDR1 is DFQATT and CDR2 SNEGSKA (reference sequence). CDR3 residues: CSASGGSSYEQYF. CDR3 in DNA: TGCAGTGCTAGCGGGGGGAGCTCCTACGAGCAGTACTTC.

CDR3 bases: TGTGCCAGCAGTTACGAGAACAGGGTGGCAGATACGCAGTATTTT. Encoded protein: CASSYENRVADTQYF. The chain recombines TRBV6-2 or TRBV6-3 with TRBJ2-3; tentative D call: TRBD1 (6 bases). The germline V gene has CDR1 MNHEY and CDR2 SVGEGT. The germline V and J ends were trimmed by 2 bases and 4 bases, with 13 bases remaining between them. The CDR3 is 15 amino acids.

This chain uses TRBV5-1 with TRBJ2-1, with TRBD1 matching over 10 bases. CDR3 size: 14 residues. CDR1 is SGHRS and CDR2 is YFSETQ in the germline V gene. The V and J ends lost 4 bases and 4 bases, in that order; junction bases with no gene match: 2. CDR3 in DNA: TGCGCCAGCAGCAGGGGACAGGGGTACAATGAGCAGTTCTTC. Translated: CASSRGQGYNEQFF.

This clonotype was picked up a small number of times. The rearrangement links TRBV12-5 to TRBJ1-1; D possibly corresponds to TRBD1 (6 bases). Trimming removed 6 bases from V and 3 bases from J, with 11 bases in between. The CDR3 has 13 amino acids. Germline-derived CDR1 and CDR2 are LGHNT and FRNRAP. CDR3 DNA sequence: TGTGCTAGTGGGCCTTCAGGGGACACTGAAGCTTTCTTT. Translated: CASGPSGDTEAFF.

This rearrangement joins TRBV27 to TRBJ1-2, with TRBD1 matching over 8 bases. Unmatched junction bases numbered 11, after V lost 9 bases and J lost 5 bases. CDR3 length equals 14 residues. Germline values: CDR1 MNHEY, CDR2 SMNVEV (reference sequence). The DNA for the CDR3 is TGTGCCAGTAGCCGGGACAGGAGTCATTATGGCTACACCTTC. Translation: CASSRDRSHYGYTF.

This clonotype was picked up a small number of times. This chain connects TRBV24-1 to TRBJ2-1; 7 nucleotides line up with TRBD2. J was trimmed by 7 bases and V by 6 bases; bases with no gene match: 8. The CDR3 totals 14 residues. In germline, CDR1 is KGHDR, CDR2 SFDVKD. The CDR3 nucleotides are TGTGCCACCAGTCATGGCGGGAGTGGGAATGAGCAGTTCTTC. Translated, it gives CATSHGGSGNEQFF.

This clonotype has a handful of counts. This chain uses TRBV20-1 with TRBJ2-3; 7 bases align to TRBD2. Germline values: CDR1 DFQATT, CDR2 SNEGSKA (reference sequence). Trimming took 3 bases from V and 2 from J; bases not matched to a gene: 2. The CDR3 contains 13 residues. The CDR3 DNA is TGCAGTGCTAGCCTAGCGGACACAGATACGCAGTATTTT. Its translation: CSASLADTDTQYF.

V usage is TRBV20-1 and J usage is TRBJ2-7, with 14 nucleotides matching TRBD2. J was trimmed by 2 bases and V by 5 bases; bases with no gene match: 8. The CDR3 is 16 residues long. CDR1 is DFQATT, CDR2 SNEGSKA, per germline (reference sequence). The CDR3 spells CSASGTSGSSAYEQYF. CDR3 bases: TGCAGTGCTTCCGGGACTAGCGGGAGTTCCGCCTACGAGCAGTACTTC.

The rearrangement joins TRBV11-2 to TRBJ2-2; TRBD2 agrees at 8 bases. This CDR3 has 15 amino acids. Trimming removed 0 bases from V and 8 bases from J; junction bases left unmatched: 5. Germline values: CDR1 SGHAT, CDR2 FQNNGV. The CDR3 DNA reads TGTGCCAGCAGCTTAGACGGGAGGGCCGCTGGGGAGCTGTTTTTT. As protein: CASSLDGRAAGELFF.

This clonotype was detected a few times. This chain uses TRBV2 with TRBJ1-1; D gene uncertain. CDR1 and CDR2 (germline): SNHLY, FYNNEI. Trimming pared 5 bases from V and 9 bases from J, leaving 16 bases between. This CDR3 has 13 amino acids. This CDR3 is CASSTTASSKAFF. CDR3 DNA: TGTGCCAGCAGTACCACGGCGTCCTCGAAAGCTTTCTTT.

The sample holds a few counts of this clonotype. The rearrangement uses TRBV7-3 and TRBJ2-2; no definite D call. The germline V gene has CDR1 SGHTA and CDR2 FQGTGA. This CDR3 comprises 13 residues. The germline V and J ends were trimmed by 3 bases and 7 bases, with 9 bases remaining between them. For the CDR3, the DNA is TGTGCCAGCAGCTTTTACTCGGACGGGGAGCTGTTTTTT. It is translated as CASSFYSDGELFF.

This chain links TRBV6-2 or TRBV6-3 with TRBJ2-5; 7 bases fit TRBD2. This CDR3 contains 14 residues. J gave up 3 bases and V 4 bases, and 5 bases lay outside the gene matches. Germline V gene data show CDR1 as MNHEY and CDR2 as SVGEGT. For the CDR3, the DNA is TGTGCCAGCAGTTGGGGGGGTCGGGAAGAGACCCAGTACTTC. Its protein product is CASSWGGREETQYF.

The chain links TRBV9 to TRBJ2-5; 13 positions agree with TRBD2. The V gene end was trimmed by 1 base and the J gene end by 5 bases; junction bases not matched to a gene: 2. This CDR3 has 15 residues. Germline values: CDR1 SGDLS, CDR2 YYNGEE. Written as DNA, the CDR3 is TGTGCCAGCAGCGTAACTAGCGGGGGGGGGGAGACCCAGTACTTC. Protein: CASSVTSGGGETQYF.